These 27 T cell receptor beta chains came from one sample sequenced in a study of beta chain features in type 1 diabetes (dated by TCRdb to 2017 to 2018). The library relied on the immunoSEQ multiplex PCR assay. The High Capacity cDNA Reverse Transcription Kit was used to reverse transcribe all of the isolated RNA, meaning that expressed TCRB transcripts were what got sequenced. TCRdb provides this immuneACCESS table in a form limited to in-frame rearrangements. Some clones are lacking; in checked studies, under half of them reflect an unresolved V gene, and why the rest are absent is not known. The sample has some 200,000 clones on record, 11% of them singletons. The ten top clones hold approximately 1.5% of the sample. Sequenced material: central memory CD4+ T cells from blood. The receptors were gathered from a man aged 18-30 years in good health.

This clone turned up a few times. The chain links TRBV15 to TRBJ2-1, with 7 bases aligning to TRBD1. The J segment lost 4 bases and the V segment lost 1 base, leaving 7 bases of the junction unmatched. The CDR3 sequence is 16 residues long. Germline CDR1 reads LNHNV; CDR2 reads YYDKDF (reference sequence). CDR3 bases: TGTGCCACCAGCAGAGGAGTAGGGGACAGTTACAATGAGCAGTTCTTC. This codes for CATSRGVGDSYNEQFF.

The chain joins TRBV25-1 to TRBJ2-7; 12 bases line up with TRBD2. CDR1 MGHDK and CDR2 SYGVNS come from the germline V gene. The V and J ends lost 8 bases and 4 bases, in that order; junction bases with no gene match: 9. CDR3 length: 15 residues. Here the CDR3 DNA reads TGTGCCAGCCAGAGCGGGACTAGCGGGTTGTACGAGCAGTACTTC. Translation gives CASQSGTSGLYEQYF.

This clone was recorded many times. This CDR3 is also generated by other DNA sequences in the sample. The chain has TRBV7-2 and TRBJ2-4; unclear D gene. The CDR3 consists of 15 residues. CDR1 SGHTA and CDR2 FQGNSA come from the germline V gene. V lost 0 bases, J lost 1 base, and 7 bases lay in between. The CDR3 region is CASSLAGGAKNIQYF. The CDR3 DNA reads as TGTGCCAGCAGCTTAGCGGGTGGGGCCAAAAACATTCAGTACTTC.

The gene calls are TRBV6-5 and TRBJ2-5; 9 nucleotides agree with TRBD2. Trimming removed 4 bases from V and 4 bases from J; junction bases left unmatched: 10. CDR1 MNHEY and CDR2 SVGAGI come from the germline V gene. The CDR3 consists of 16 residues. The CDR3 reads CASSSLAGRNGETQYF. The CDR3 DNA reads TGTGCCAGCAGTTCCCTAGCGGGAAGGAATGGAGAGACCCAGTACTTC.

Sample share makes this clone medium-sized. V gene TRBV27 combines with J gene TRBJ1-1; D is uncertain. This CDR3 has 15 amino acids. In germline, CDR1 is MNHEY, CDR2 SMNVEV (reference sequence). V was clipped by 5 bases and J by 1 base, with 14 bases between them. Written as DNA, the CDR3 is TGTGCCAGCAGTCCCTACTCGGTCGGGAACACTGAAGCTTTCTTT. Translation gives CASSPYSVGNTEAFF.

The V call is TRBV7-2, the J call TRBJ1-1; possible D gene TRBD1, 5 bases. CDR3 size: 14 residues. Germline CDR1 is SGHTA and CDR2 is FQGNSA. Trimming stripped 1 base from V and 3 bases from J, with 9 bases between. The CDR3: CASSLEGLYTEAFF. CDR3 coding DNA: TGTGCCAGCAGCTTAGAGGGGTTATACACTGAAGCTTTCTTT. The full variable domain, its missing parts supplied by reference TRBV7-2 and TRBJ1-1, is GAGVSQSPSNKVTEKGKDVELRCDPISGHTALYWYRQSLGQGLEFLIYFQGNSAPDKSGLPSDRFSAERTGGSVSTLTIQRTQQEDSAVYLCASSLEGLYTEAFFGQGTRLTVV.

This rearrangement joins TRBV6-6 to TRBJ2-2; D is unclear. The CDR3 has 13 amino acids. Trimming removed 2 bases at V and 4 bases at J, with 5 bases between. In germline, CDR1 is MNHNY, CDR2 SVGAGI (reference sequence). DNA of the CDR3: TGTGCCAGCAGTTACGGTCGCACCGGGGAGCTGTTTTTT. Translated, it gives CASSYGRTGELFF.

This clone was seen at least ten times. Within the sample, other DNA sequences also encode this same CDR3. CDR3 region: CASSLMQGRETQYF. CDR3 DNA: TGTGCCAGCAGCTTAATGCAGGGGAGAGAGACCCAGTACTTC. The V and J genes are TRBV5-6 and TRBJ2-5; D possibly corresponds to TRBD1 (6 bases). This CDR3 is 14 amino acids long. The V and J ends lost 2 bases and 4 bases respectively, with 12 bases between them. Germline-derived CDR1 and CDR2 are SGHDT and YYEEEE.

There are a few counts of this clone. This chain connects TRBV28 to TRBJ1-2; 8 bases are a match to TRBD1. CDR1 and CDR2 from the germline V gene are MDHEN and SYDVKM. The CDR3 covers 13 residues. V lost 6 bases to trimming and J lost 7 bases; unmatched junction nucleotides: 7. The CDR3, as DNA: TGTGCCAGCAGGGGGACAGGCGGTGGTGGCTACACCTTC. This codes for CASRGTGGGGYTF.

The chain has TRBV18 and TRBJ1-2; no clear D gene. The V gene lost 2 bases and the J gene lost 0 bases, with 13 bases spanning the gap. Germline V CDR1 and CDR2: KGHSH, LQKENI. This CDR3 has 16 amino acids. CDR3 sequence (DNA): TGTGCCAGCTCACCAGGAGTAGGAGCGGCTAACTATGGCTACACCTTC. Translating it yields CASSPGVGAANYGYTF. Looking up the rest from reference TRBV18 and TRBJ1-2 gives the full variable domain: NAGVMQNPRHLVRRRGQEARLRCSPMKGHSHVYWYRQLPEEGLKFMVYLQKENIIDESGMPKERFSAEFPKEGPSILRIQQVVRGDSAAYFCASSPGVGAANYGYTFGSGTRLTVV.

The rearrangement links TRBV10-3 to TRBJ2-1, with 14 positions matching TRBD2. J was trimmed by 7 bases and V by 2 bases; bases with no gene match: 1. This CDR3 contains 15 residues. Germline loops: CDR1 ENHRY, CDR2 SYGVKD. The chain's CDR3 is CAISEGTSGGNEQFF. CDR3 nucleotides: TGTGCCATCAGTGAGGGGACTAGCGGGGGAAATGAGCAGTTCTTC.

J is TRBJ1-2 and V is TRBV6-6; 7 bases line up with TRBD1. The CDR3 is 14 amino acids. Germline V lookup: CDR1 MNHNY, CDR2 SVGAGI (reference sequence). With V trimmed by 5 bases and J by 1 base, 4 bases remained unmatched. The CDR3 region has the DNA TGTGCCAGCAGTCGACAGGGTTTTAACTATGGCTACACCTTC. This sequence encodes CASSRQGFNYGYTF.

This clone was seen a few times. This rearrangement joins TRBV11-1 to TRBJ1-1, with D perhaps matching TRBD1 (6 bases). CDR3 length: 15 residues. Trimming took 5 bases from V and 1 from J, leaving 14 bases between them. Germline V gene data show CDR1 as SGHAT and CDR2 as FQDESV (reference sequence). In nucleotides, the CDR3 is TGTGCCAGCAGCCCGACCTGGGGGCGGAACACTGAAGCTTTCTTT. Translating gives CASSPTWGRNTEAFF.

V is TRBV29-1 and J is TRBJ2-1; D call uncertain. The CDR3 extends over 12 amino acids. The germline gives CDR1 SQVTM, CDR2 ANQGSEA. The ends were cut back, 5 bases at V and 10 bases at J, with 15 bases in the middle. As DNA, the CDR3 is TGCAGCGTTATCCTTAGGGCGCGGGAGCAGTTCTTC. Amino acid sequence: CSVILRAREQFF.

This clone was counted a few times. The chain is built from TRBV7-2 and TRBJ2-1, with 12 bases matching TRBD2. This CDR3 contains 15 residues. In germline, CDR1 is SGHTA, CDR2 FQGNSA. After removal of 3 bases from V and 8 bases from J, the junction contained 5 bases not matched to a gene. CDR3 sequence (DNA): TGTGCCAGCAGCTTTTCTAGCGGGAGGGCCGATGAGCAGTTCTTC. Amino acid sequence: CASSFSSGRADEQFF.

This clone came up a few times. This sequence joins TRBV4-1 and TRBJ2-4; maybe TRBD2 (6 bases). This CDR3 is built from 18 residues. The V gene's germline CDR1 is MGHRA and CDR2 YSYEKL. V was shortened by 3 bases and J by 0 bases, with 18 bases between the two germline ends. DNA of the CDR3: TGCGCCAGCAGCCAGGGTGCGGGTAGCGGACTAGCCAAAAACATTCAGTACTTC. Its protein product is CASSQGAGSGLAKNIQYF.

Ten or more counts support this clone. The chain uses TRBV6-6 and TRBJ2-6, with D possibly being TRBD2 (6 bases). CDR1 MNHNY and CDR2 SVGAGI come from the germline V gene (reference sequence). This CDR3 has 15 residues. With 6 bases removed from V and 0 bases from J, the gap between germline ends came to 9 bases. The CDR3 DNA reads TGTGCCAGCAGGGGGGGATTCTCTGGGGCCAACGTCCTGACTTTC. Translation: CASRGGFSGANVLTF.

V usage is TRBV29-1 and J usage is TRBJ2-1; D perhaps matches TRBD2 (5 bases). V gave up 7 bases and J gave up 7 bases, with 17 bases separating them. The CDR3 is 13 amino acids. CDR1 and CDR2 (germline): SQVTM, ANQGSEA. CDR3 sequence: CSAGFTSGNEQFF. The CDR3 region has the DNA TGCAGCGCGGGCTTCACCTCGGGAAATGAGCAGTTCTTC.

This clone appeared a few times. The chain is built from TRBV27 and TRBJ2-1; 11 bases align to TRBD2. The CDR3 spans 17 residues. CDR1 and CDR2 from the germline V gene are MNHEY and SMNVEV (reference sequence). V lost 6 bases and J lost 2; bases outside the gene matches: 9. DNA for the CDR3: TGTGCCAGCAGCCCCATAGCGGGAGGGCCTGCCTACAATGAGCAGTTCTTC. Translated, it gives CASSPIAGGPAYNEQFF.

V and J are TRBV15 and TRBJ2-1; TRBD2 matches at 10 bases. CDR3 length equals 15 residues. Germline CDR1 reads LNHNV; CDR2 reads YYDKDF (reference sequence). The ends lost 6 bases at V and 9 bases at J; junction bases unmatched: 11. The CDR3: CATSPSGSRGVEQFF. Written as DNA, the CDR3 is TGTGCCACCAGTCCTAGCGGGAGTAGGGGTGTTGAGCAGTTCTTC. The whole variable domain, filled in from reference TRBV15 and TRBJ2-1, reads DAMVIQNPRYQVTQFGKPVTLSCSQTLNHNVMYWYQQKSSQAPKLLFHYYDKDFNNEADTPDNFQSRRPNTSFCFLDIRSPGLGDTAMYLCATSPSGSRGVEQFFGPGTRLTVL.

This clone was observed a handful of times. The V call is TRBV9, the J call TRBJ1-1; the D gene is possibly TRBD1 (5 bases). V was trimmed by 3 bases and J by 4 bases, leaving 16 bases between them. CDR3 size: 15 residues. CDR1 is SGDLS, CDR2 YYNGEE, per germline. The CDR3 region is CASSASPGFPTEAFF. The CDR3 DNA reads TGTGCCAGCAGCGCGAGCCCAGGGTTCCCCACTGAAGCTTTCTTT.

The CDR3 bases are TGCGCCAGCAGCCCGGGGACAGGGAGTTTTGGGCAGCCCCAGCATTTT. Encoded protein: CASSPGTGSFGQPQHF. The rearrangement joins TRBV5-1 to TRBJ1-5; TRBD1 agrees at 9 bases. Germline V CDR1 and CDR2: SGHRS, YFSETQ. The CDR3 has 16 residues. The ends lost 4 bases at V and 7 bases at J; junction bases unmatched: 12.

This clone was seen a few times. This sequence joins TRBV30 and TRBJ2-2; TRBD2 matches 11 bases. The germline CDR1 and CDR2 sequences are GTSNPN and SVGIG (reference sequence). V lost 0 bases and J lost 6; bases outside the gene matches: 6. This CDR3 spans 16 amino acids. The CDR3 here is CAWSVLAGEVPGELFF. The CDR3 coding sequence is TGTGCCTGGAGTGTACTAGCGGGAGAAGTACCCGGGGAGCTGTTTTTT.

A few counts support this clone. The genes are TRBV28 and TRBJ2-3; 12 bases agree with TRBD2. Germline lookup yields CDR1 MDHEN and CDR2 SYDVKM. V trimming: 5 bases; J trimming: 5 bases; junction bases outside the gene matches: 11. The CDR3 sequence is 17 residues long. This CDR3 reads CASSPSGRGVLGDTQYF. The CDR3 DNA is TGTGCCAGCAGTCCTAGCGGGAGGGGAGTCTTGGGAGATACGCAGTATTTT. Drawing the rest from reference TRBV28 and TRBJ2-3, the complete variable domain is DVKVTQSSRYLVKRTGEKVFLECVQDMDHENMFWYRQDPGLGLRLIYFSYDVKMKEKGDIPEGYSVSREKKERFSLILESASTNQTSMYLCASSPSGRGVLGDTQYFGPGTRLTVL.

This clone turned up a few times. This chain uses TRBV7-3 with TRBJ2-3; D remains ambiguous. Deletions cut 3 bases from V and 0 bases from J, with 10 bases between. The CDR3 runs 15 residues. The germline gives CDR1 SGHTA, CDR2 FQGTGA. CDR3 DNA: TGTGCCAGCAGCTTCCAGGCGACGAGCACAGATACGCAGTATTTT. Translated: CASSFQATSTDTQYF.

The chain links TRBV28 to TRBJ2-7; the match to TRBD2 covers 9 bases. CDR1 MDHEN and CDR2 SYDVKM come from the germline V gene. The V segment lost 1 base and the J segment 3 bases; nucleotides outside the gene matches: 10. The CDR3 runs 17 residues. CDR3: CASSLLIFAGGSYEQYF. CDR3 in DNA: TGTGCCAGCAGTTTATTAATTTTTGCGGGAGGGAGCTACGAGCAGTACTTC.

In this sample, this clone turned up once. This chain joins TRBV4-1 and TRBJ2-1; the D gene is possibly TRBD1 (7 bases). Germline CDR1 is MGHRA and CDR2 is YSYEKL. V was trimmed by 0 bases and J by 13 bases, leaving 25 bases between them. The CDR3 has 17 amino acids. The DNA of the CDR3 is TGCGCCAGCAGCCAAGATCAGGGGGGATATTTTGGGGCGCGCCAGTTCTTC. Encoded protein: CASSQDQGGYFGARQFF.